The TCR beta chain under discussion was sequenced for a study of cytomegalovirus exposure and HLA in healthy donors (TCRdb year 2017). A note on the overall study: In an earlier analysis of approximately 500 of the donors, 276 Gb of sequence data and just under 120 million unique TCR beta sequences from 150 million to 200 million T cells were reported. A later genetic analysis used genome-wide SNP genotypes for about 60% of the 666 donors, treating that subset as a discovery cohort. About 320 gigabases of sequencing data and 78 million or so unique TCR sequences were included in an early release covering about 620 HLA-typed donors. All discovery cohort repertoires had been generated using a single sequencing platform. Among roughly 400 genotyped donors of the cohort, an average of roughly 240,000 unique TCR beta nucleotide sequences were sequenced per donor, roughly 20% of them non-productive. Donor age, sex, ethnicity and CMV serostatus were compiled together with the repertoire data. To study patterns of TCR occurrence, a later analysis re-analyzed previously published TCR beta repertoires from around 660 donors and added high-resolution HLA genotyping. Rather than using new phenotypic data, the later analysis identified candidate immune exposures from TCR beta sequences and from how often those sequences occurred across donors. The study used immunosequencing to profile the T cell repertoires of approximately 690 subjects and linked those repertoires to cytomegalovirus serostatus. The aim of the study was to test whether cataloging public T cell receptors could identify signatures of past pathogen exposure. HLA typing covered class I and class II loci at four-digit resolution. To predict cytomegalovirus infection status, the study combined high-throughput TCR immunosequencing, statistical association of individual TCRs with disease status, and machine learning. Of the 300 to 450 genotyped donors, 65% to 90% were placed in the genetic ancestry cluster associated with self-reported Caucasian donors. A separate validation cohort of 100 to 150 different subjects was used in addition to the approximately 700-subject first cohort. Typing coverage varied by locus: 629-630 donors for A, B, C, DRB1 and DQB1; roughly 510 for DQA1; more than 600 for DPA1; approximately 450 for DPB1. Because of strong linkage in the cohort, a handful of DR-DQ haplotypes were treated as single units for association and clustering. An earlier analysis of some 600 of the donors applied high-throughput TCR beta sequencing to assess whether each TCR beta V gene segment acted as functional or pseudogenic. What the research found in general, with its limitations: A later analysis found that HLA-associated TCR beta chains were more clonally expanded and had lower generation probabilities than equally common non-associated chains. A later genetic analysis reported fewer N-insertions in productive TCRs among donors in an Asian-associated ancestry cluster than the roughly 700-donor mean. Roughly uniform sequencing depth across donors was assumed in presence/absence analyses, although this assumption may not hold. HLA typing was unavailable for some donors at each locus, so association tests used only the typed subset. In a later analysis, TCR association rates were found to vary across HLA loci, with the most associated TCRs seen for DRB1 alleles and the fewest for HLA-C alleles. Linkage disequilibrium might explain the correlated functional status among segregating V segments, but an unknown experimental factor could not be ruled out. Immune exposure information for the cohort was limited to CMV serostatus. In an earlier analysis of under 600 of the donors, most TCR beta V segments were observed in productive rearrangements about 90% or about 30% of the time, broadly matching IMGT annotations. A later analysis reported that several top co-occurrence clusters appeared linked to parvovirus B19, influenza, CMV and Epstein-Barr virus. Assigning TCR associations to individual alleles was difficult when HLA alleles, especially DR and DQ, strongly co-occurred. A further reported finding was that TCR beta sequences accurately predicted the HLA-A and HLA-B alleles for most subjects in the first cohort. Only TCR beta chains were sequenced in this cohort, and the absence of alpha or paired-chain data limited detectable features. In a later analysis, around 15,000 TCR beta sequences were associated with specific HLA alleles at a false discovery rate of 0.05. A group of highly shared sequence variants was considered likely to be a technical artifact of the sequencing pipeline. The study gave a list of about 170 TCR beta chains associated with cytomegalovirus. In both the original and validation cohorts, the classifier was reported to diagnose cytomegalovirus status with high specificity and sensitivity. Some IMGT-functional V segments, including TRBV6-2 and TRBV6-3, could not be told apart with the 87-base-pair reads, so those segments were excluded. It was suggested by the authors that the approach could potentially be generalized to other disease states and immunological phenotypes. A later analysis found that most CMV-associated TCR beta chains appeared HLA-restricted, with HLA associations seemingly driven largely by CMV exposure. An association between a missense DCLRE1C variant and V-gene and J-gene trimming of TCR beta chains was found in a later genetic analysis and replicated in an independent cohort. Across donors, most TCR sequences were observed very rarely, whereas some public TCRs were present in many individuals. Seventeen rarely observed V segments, including chromosome 9 orphons, were excluded from the earlier analysis of about 500 of the donors because counts were too low. In vitro tests confirmed that three of the cytomegalovirus-associated TCR beta chains recognize cytomegalovirus antigens.

The cohort was made up of 500 to 850 healthy bone marrow donors. All cohort members were sampled while nominally healthy, although unrecorded immune exposures were likely present. The donor tested CMV seronegative and was one of the 352 seronegative cohort members. Each donor provided a peripheral blood sample, and peripheral blood mononuclear cells were used for TCR beta sequencing. Genomic DNA extraction from the blood cell samples was performed with the Qiagen DNeasy Blood Extraction Kit. Library preparation was by the immunoSEQ multiplex PCR assay. The multiplex PCR relied on a mix of 60 forward primers for TCR Vbeta segments and 13 reverse primers for TCR Jbeta segments. Amplification of the CDR3 region of rearranged TCR beta genes was performed with a multiplex PCR assay on genomic DNA. Amplified TCR beta libraries were sequenced as 87-base-pair reads on the Illumina HiSeq System. In the original analysis: In a later analysis, roughly 80 million unique TCR beta chains were counted across the roughly 670 repertoires, and approximately 9.9 million of these chains were shared by at least two donors. Raw reads were error-corrected and collapsed into unique sequences by a nearest-neighbor algorithm in which closely related sequences were merged to remove PCR and sequencing errors. To assign V, D and J gene segments, CDR3 sequences were aligned to IMGT reference sequences. Each retained sequence needed at least a six-nucleotide match to both a V gene segment and a J gene segment. A rearrangement counted as productive if the CDR3 had no stop codons and remained in frame with V and J, and every other rearrangement counted as non-productive. Following IMGT convention, CDR3 was defined as the stretch from the second conserved V-encoded cysteine up to the conserved J-encoded phenylalanine. Sequences without an unambiguous match to a single V gene segment were excluded from the earlier analysis of over 500 of the donors. An earlier analysis of just under 600 of the donors called V segments functional above 56.7% productive rearrangements and segregating when the between-donor standard deviation exceeded 5%. A statistical classification framework was built for diagnosing cytomegalovirus status from the catalog of TCR beta chain sequences. In a later analysis, TCR nucleotide sequences were compared against IMGT/GENE-DB human TR gene sequences so that V and J genes could be assigned. The TCRdist pipeline was used in a later analysis to assign CDR3 sequences and most-parsimonious VDJ recombination scenarios. In a later analysis, each TCR beta chain was defined by its CDR3 amino acid sequence together with its V-gene family, and reads lacking a unique V-gene family were excluded. A later analysis removed several hundred highly shared, low-generation-probability nucleotide sequences to deal with suspected cross-contamination and a sequencing artifact. A later analysis calculated a clonal expansion index for each public chain from normalized within-repertoire ranks of inferred template counts. A later analysis computed generation probabilities with a VDJ recombination model fitted to out-of-frame rearrangements, and checked the results against IGoR. In a later analysis, hypergeometric tests were used to score TCR-TCR, TCR-HLA and TCR-CMV co-occurrence, with a repertoire-size bias correction applied to TCR pairs. A later analysis estimated false discovery rates by permuting HLA or CMV assignments 20 times. A later analysis grouped co-occurring TCRs with DBSCAN, adding TCRdist sequence similarity when clustering within HLA-allele-positive subsets. Repertoires with fewer than 30,000 or more than 120,000 public chains, plus five repertoires with anomalous nucleotide sharing, were excluded from co-occurrence clustering. As stored in TCRdb, this immuneACCESS dataset retains in-frame rearrangements with V and J assigned. A fraction of the clones does not appear; measured against another copy, unresolved V genes explain less than half of the discrepancy, and the remainder lacks a known reason. D and trimming were read from the DNA, whereas the V and J calls and clone size are those reported in that table. The sample profile shows 100,000 to 150,000 clones; roughly 71% of them were found once. Together, the top ten hold 1.1% to 1.5% of the sample.

This clone was recorded only once. It lacks a known antigen. The record has no base qualities; no much larger clone is one base away. Including the terminal cysteine and phenylalanine, the CDR3 comprises 13 residues. Only CDR3 DNA remains: 39 bases, in frame from the first base. Deletion took 5 bases off V and 2 bases off J, with a span of 9 bases between the germline ends. CDR1 SGHAT and CDR2 FQNNGV were looked up in the germline V gene. The V and J genes are TRBV11-2 and TRBJ1-2; TRBD1 is a weak D gene call, 5 bases matching. Sequencing was performed on PBMCs. This clonotype was obtained from a woman aged 40 to 49 in good health and CMV-seronegative. At the DNA level, the sequence is TGTGCCAGCAGCCCAGGGAAGAACTATGGCTACACCTTC. This gives the protein CASSPGKNYGYTF.